This T cell receptor beta chain was sequenced during a study of T cells in Graves' hyperthyroidism and ophthalmopathy. Looking at the study overall: Peripheral blood collection took place at initial diagnosis, before any treatment.

Study outcomes and limitations: Ophthalmopathy was told apart from stable hyperthyroidism by a 13 V-J model. The majority of expanded thyroid clonotypes above 0.001 also appeared in blood.

Participants, patients aged 18 to 65, had newly diagnosed hyperthyroidism with a duration under 2 months. This clonotype was found many times. Its antigen is unknown. Authors of the study amplified TCR beta CDR3 regions from RNA transcripts. The primer set for the first-round RT-PCR of the TCR CDR3 was HTBI. From the multiplex PCR reads, TCRdb called clonotypes with MiXCR, one entry per CDR3 protein. The sample consists of 300,000 or so distinct CDR3 sequences, around 16% of them appearing once. V was pared by 2 bases and J by 11 bases, with 16 bases between. Germline CDR1 is SGHKS and CDR2 is YYEKEE (reference sequence). The CDR3 spans 13 residues.

The chain joins TRBV5-5 to TRBJ1-1; possibly TRBD1 for D (5 bases). The TCR was taken from a man aged 30 to 39 with Graves' hyperthyroidism. Sample: blood. CDR3 amino acids: CASSFEMGGDAFF. In DNA, the CDR3 is TGTGCCAGCAGCTTTGAGATGGGGGGGGATGCTTTCTTT.